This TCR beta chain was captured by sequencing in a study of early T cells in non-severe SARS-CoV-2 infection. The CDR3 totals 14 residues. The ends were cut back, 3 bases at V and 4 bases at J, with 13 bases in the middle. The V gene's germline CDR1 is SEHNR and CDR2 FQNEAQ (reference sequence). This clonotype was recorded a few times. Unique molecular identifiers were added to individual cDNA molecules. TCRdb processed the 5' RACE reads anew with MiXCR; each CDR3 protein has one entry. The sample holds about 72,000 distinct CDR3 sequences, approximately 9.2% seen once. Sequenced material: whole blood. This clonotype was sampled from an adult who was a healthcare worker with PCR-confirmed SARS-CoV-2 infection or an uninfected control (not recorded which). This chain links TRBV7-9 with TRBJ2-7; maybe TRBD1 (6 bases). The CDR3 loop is CASSFSGHMYEQYF. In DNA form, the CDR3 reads TGTGCCAGCAGCTTTTCGGGACACATGTACGAGCAGTACTTC. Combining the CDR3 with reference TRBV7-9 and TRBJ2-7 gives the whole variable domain DTGVSQNPRHKITKRGQNVTFRCDPISEHNRLYWYRQTLGQGPEFLTYFQNEAQLEKSRLLSDRFSAERPKGSFSTLEIQRTEQGDSAMYLCASSFSGHMYEQYFGPGTRLTVT.